These 25 T cell receptor beta chains were sequenced from one sample in a study of molecular identifiers for immune sequencing clone quantification. TCRdb reanalysed the PCR reads using MiXCR and keeps one entry per CDR3 protein. The data show approximately 670,000 distinct CDR3 sequences, with 15% to 20% seen just once and 0.7% to 1% held by the top ten. Sequenced sample: naive CD8+ T cells from blood, with Jurkat cell RNA spiked in. Described subset: FACS-sorted CD8+CD4-CCR7+CD45RA+ naive T cells. The source is a human donor in good health. Some libraries in this study had Jurkat cell RNA spiked in.

As regards this clonotype: A clone one base away is much larger, so this may be a read error. The chain employs TRBV30 and TRBJ2-7, with no clear D. V lost 2 bases, J lost 5 bases, and 10 bases lay in between. The CDR3 has 12 amino acids. Per the germline V gene, CDR1 is GTSNPN and CDR2 is SVGIG (reference sequence). DNA of the CDR3: TGTGCCTGGAGTTCAACATCCGACGAGCAGTACTTC. This encodes CAWSSTSDEQYF. Full variable domain (outside the CDR3, taken from reference TRBV30 and TRBJ2-7): SQTIHQWPATLVQPVGSPLSLECTVEGTSNPNLYWYRQAAGRGLQLLFYSVGIGQISSEVPQNLSASRPQDRQFILSSKKLLLSDSGFYLCAWSSTSDEQYFGPGTRLTVT.

The chain couples TRBV6-2 or TRBV6-3 to TRBJ2-7, with TRBD1 as a possible D gene (6 bases). This CDR3 spans 15 amino acids. CDR1 and CDR2 (germline): MNHEY, SVGEGT. V was trimmed by 5 bases and J by 2 bases, leaving 16 bases between them. The CDR3 protein is CASSISYQGPYEQYF. CDR3 DNA sequence: TGTGCCAGCAGTATCTCTTACCAGGGGCCCTACGAGCAGTACTTC.

Regarding this clonotype: A much larger clone differs from this one at a single base, so this may be a read error. This chain connects TRBV30 to TRBJ1-1, with a possible D match to TRBD1 (5 bases). V was pared by 0 bases and J by 6 bases, with 17 bases between. The CDR3 loop spans 15 amino acids. Germline lookup yields CDR1 GTSNPN and CDR2 SVGIG (reference sequence). The CDR3 here is CAWSVLGAGSAEAFF. The CDR3 nucleotides are TGTGCCTGGAGTGTACTAGGGGCTGGGAGCGCTGAAGCTTTCTTT.

This clonotype was found a few times. A much larger clone lies a single base off, so this may be a read error. The chain has TRBV5-1 and TRBJ2-7, with TRBD2 matching over 8 bases. The length of the CDR3 is 17 residues. Unmatched junction bases numbered 18, after V lost 4 bases and J lost 6 bases. In germline, CDR1 is SGHRS, CDR2 YFSETQ. This chain's CDR3 is CASSTSGLVPVLAEQYF. CDR3 nucleotides: TGCGCCAGCAGCACATCGGGACTAGTGCCCGTTCTAGCCGAGCAGTACTTC.

The table lists this clonotype with many counts. V is TRBV7-6 and J is TRBJ2-1; D gene unclear. The CDR3 contains 15 residues. Germline loops: CDR1 SGHVS, CDR2 FNYEAQ. V was pared by 4 bases and J by 6 bases, with 16 bases between. For the CDR3, the DNA is TGTGCCAGCAGCTCCCCGGGCCCGATTGGCAATGAGCAGTTCTTC. This encodes CASSSPGPIGNEQFF.

This clonotype was recorded once. A much larger clonotype is one base distant, so this may be a read error. The chain recombines TRBV4-1 with TRBJ1-2; D uncertain. This CDR3 has 15 amino acids. Germline-derived CDR1 and CDR2 are MGHRA and YSYEKL. The CDR3 sequence is CASSQESRTNCGYTF. Written as DNA, the CDR3 is TGCGCCAGCAGCCAAGAAAGTAGAACTAACTGTGGCTACACCTTC.

This clonotype was observed at least ten times. The gene calls are TRBV12-3 or TRBV12-4 and TRBJ2-4; possible D gene TRBD2, 6 bases. Trimming shortened V by 1 base and J by 0 bases, and 34 bases separated the two germline ends. The CDR3 extends over 24 amino acids. Here the CDR3 reads CASSLGGEWGRGQLSFLAKNIQYF. The CDR3 DNA is TGTGCCAGCAGTTTAGGGGGGGAATGGGGAAGGGGCCAACTCTCTTTTTTAGCCAAAAACATTCAGTACTTC.

In this sample, this clonotype turned up many times. The chain is built from TRBV29-1 and TRBJ2-1; D unclear. CDR1 and CDR2 (germline): SQVTM, ANQGSEA. V was trimmed by 2 bases and J by 6 bases, leaving 8 bases between them. The CDR3 extends over 12 amino acids. The CDR3 coding sequence is TGCAGCGTTGAAACAGCCCTCAATGAGCAGTTCTTC. Residues: CSVETALNEQFF.

Many counts were recorded for this clonotype. V is TRBV6-2 or TRBV6-3 and J is TRBJ2-7; D unclear. Germline CDR1 is MNHEY and CDR2 is SVGEGT. The CDR3 contains 14 residues. Trimming removed 2 bases from V and 0 bases from J, with 8 bases in between. This CDR3 is CASSYGRISYEQYF. The CDR3 DNA is TGTGCCAGCAGTTACGGTCGGATCTCCTACGAGCAGTACTTC.

This clonotype was counted at least ten times. The rearrangement links TRBV2 to TRBJ1-3, with D possibly being TRBD1 (5 bases). V dropped 0 bases and J dropped 2 bases, with 11 bases sitting between them. This CDR3 is 16 amino acids long. Germline CDR1 and CDR2: SNHLY and FYNNEI. In DNA, the CDR3 is TGTGCCAGCAGTGAAGCGCTCGGGGGGACTGGAAACACCATATATTTT. As protein: CASSEALGGTGNTIYF.

The rearrangement uses TRBV20-1 and TRBJ1-1; 7 nucleotides agree with TRBD1. CDR3 length: 18 residues. The V gene's germline CDR1 is DFQATT and CDR2 SNEGSKA (reference sequence). V lost 1 base and J lost 0; bases outside the gene matches: 14. The CDR3: CSARVQILQGLMNTEAFF. CDR3 coding DNA: TGCAGTGCTAGAGTTCAGATACTACAGGGGCTCATGAACACTGAAGCTTTCTTT.

This clonotype was observed at least ten times. The CDR3 region is CASSGVGTGGINTEAFF. The CDR3 coding sequence is TGTGCCAGCAGTGGGGTCGGGACAGGGGGCATCAACACTGAAGCTTTCTTT. The chain joins TRBV2 to TRBJ1-1; 12 bases map to TRBD1. The CDR3 is 17 amino acids. Germline V gives CDR1 SNHLY, CDR2 FYNNEI. V was pared by 4 bases and J by 2 bases, with 8 bases of the junction left unmatched.

This clonotype showed up many times. The chain carries TRBV19 and TRBJ2-7; possible D gene TRBD1, 5 bases. The CDR3 sequence is 16 residues long. Germline CDR1 LNHDA, CDR2 SQIVND (reference sequence). The V and J ends lost 2 bases and 2 bases respectively, with 16 bases between them. CDR3 region: CASSISDSVDTYEQYF. For the CDR3, the DNA is TGTGCCAGTAGTATATCTGACAGCGTAGACACCTACGAGCAGTACTTC.

The chain joins TRBV7-9 to TRBJ2-1; no reliable D call. The CDR3 consists of 13 residues. In germline, CDR1 is SEHNR, CDR2 FQNEAQ (reference sequence). With 4 bases removed from V and 7 bases from J, the gap between germline ends came to 11 bases. CDR3 bases: TGTGCCAGCAGCTCCCTACTTTGGAATGAGCAGTTCTTC. It yields the protein CASSSLLWNEQFF.

J is TRBJ1-2 and V is TRBV29-1, with 9 bases aligning to TRBD1. J was trimmed by 8 bases and V by 0 bases; bases with no gene match: 7. Germline V gene sequence: CDR1 SQVTM, CDR2 ANQGSEA. The CDR3 runs 14 residues. The CDR3 spells CSVEEQRGTGGYTF. The CDR3 nucleotides are TGCAGCGTTGAAGAACAACGCGGGACAGGGGGCTACACCTTC.

The table lists this clonotype with many counts. The V call is TRBV15, the J call TRBJ1-1; maybe TRBD1 (6 bases). V dropped 6 bases and J dropped 0 bases, with 11 bases sitting between them. The germline V gene has CDR1 LNHNV and CDR2 YYDKDF (reference sequence). The CDR3 has 14 residues. DNA of the CDR3: TGTGCCACCAGTAGGACAGCTATGAACACTGAAGCTTTCTTT. This translates into CATSRTAMNTEAFF.

Ten or more counts support this clonotype. The chain joins TRBV2 to TRBJ1-1; no reliable D call. The CDR3 runs to 14 residues. Looked up from germline, CDR1 is SNHLY and CDR2 is FYNNEI. V gave up 4 bases and J gave up 4 bases, with 13 bases separating them. The CDR3 spells CASSGPDMGTEAFF. CDR3 coding DNA: TGTGCCAGCAGTGGTCCCGATATGGGCACTGAAGCTTTCTTT.

This clonotype was counted many times. The genes are TRBV4-3 and TRBJ1-2, with a tentative D call TRBD1 (5 bases). In germline, CDR1 is LGHNA, CDR2 YSLEER. V was clipped by 4 bases and J by 4 bases, with 16 bases between them. CDR3 length: 15 residues. The DNA for the CDR3 is TGCGCCAGCAGCCCAGGACAAGACAACCCCTATGGCTACACCTTC. Amino acid sequence: CASSPGQDNPYGYTF.

The chain links TRBV11-2 to TRBJ2-7; TRBD1 or TRBD2 may be the D gene (5 bases each). V lost 0 bases, J lost 4 bases, and 19 bases lay in between. The germline V gene has CDR1 SGHAT and CDR2 FQNNGV. The CDR3 loop spans 17 amino acids. CDR3 in DNA: TGTGCCAGCAGCTTAGAGGGACGTCTCGTCGTACCGTACGAGCAGTACTTC. The encoded protein is CASSLEGRLVVPYEQYF.

This clonotype was observed at least ten times. V usage is TRBV7-2 and J usage is TRBJ2-3, with D unclear. The CDR3 is made up of 16 amino acids. Germline lookup yields CDR1 SGHTA and CDR2 FQGNSA. V shed 5 bases and J shed 1 base, with 16 bases lying between them. The CDR3 sequence is CASSPRWADGTDTQYF. The CDR3, as DNA: TGTGCCAGCAGCCCCCGGTGGGCAGATGGCACAGATACGCAGTATTTT.

As regards this clonotype: This may arise from a read error, as a much more abundant clone is one base away. This chain uses TRBV7-9 with TRBJ2-5, with no clear D. The CDR3 has 17 residues. Germline V gene sequence: CDR1 SEHNR, CDR2 FQNEAQ (reference sequence). In DNA form, the CDR3 reads TGTGCCGGCAGCTCCCCCTCCATGCCAGGAACCCAAGAGACCCAGTACTTC. This sequence encodes CAGSSPSMPGTQETQYF.

This clonotype has only a few counts. The chain employs TRBV6-1 and TRBJ2-4, with 12 bases that match TRBD2. This CDR3 is 16 amino acids long. V lost 3 bases, J lost 5 bases, and 5 bases stayed unmatched. Germline assignment: CDR1 MNHNS and CDR2 SASEGT. The CDR3 loop reads CASSELAGGPQNIQYF. In nucleotides, the CDR3 is TGTGCCAGCAGTGAGCTAGCGGGGGGGCCCCAAAACATTCAGTACTTC.

This clonotype has at least ten counts. The chain employs TRBV28 and TRBJ2-3; D gene ambiguous. This CDR3 region has 13 residues. V shed 5 bases and J shed 6 bases, with 12 bases lying between them. Germline V CDR1 and CDR2: MDHEN, SYDVKM. The CDR3 DNA reads as TGTGCCAGCAGTGCCCAGTTGGCCGATACGCAGTATTTT. It is translated as CASSAQLADTQYF.

This clonotype has a count of ten or more. The rearrangement joins TRBV20-1 to TRBJ2-7; TRBD2 matches 14 bases. Germline V lookup: CDR1 DFQATT, CDR2 SNEGSKA (reference sequence). After removal of 2 bases from V and 3 bases from J, the junction contained 9 bases not matched to a gene. The CDR3 is made up of 17 amino acids. The CDR3 DNA reads TGCAGTGCTAGACCCACGGGACTAGCGGGAGTTTTCTACGAGCAGTACTTC. Translated: CSARPTGLAGVFYEQYF.

On this clonotype itself: This may come from a read error, since a much larger clone is one base off. The gene calls are TRBV12-3 or TRBV12-4 and TRBJ1-4, with TRBD1 matching over 7 bases. This CDR3 spans 17 amino acids. The CDR3 bases are TGTGCCAGCAGTTTAGCCTTTACAGGGGCGGCTAATGAAAAACTGCTTTTT. Encoded protein: CASSLAFTGAANEKLLF.